These 25 T cell receptor beta chains came from one sample sequenced in a study of blood T cell repertoires in COVID-19. TCRdb's table, derived via immunoSEQ multiplex PCR, lists solely in-frame clones and lacks some. The data hold roughly 250,000 clones, with about four fifths observed a single time. Sequenced: PBMCs or T cells enriched from blood (not recorded which). The origin of the receptors is a woman between 40 and 50 years old who had been exposed to COVID-19.

The chain recombines TRBV11-2 with TRBJ2-7; perhaps TRBD1 as D (5 bases). The germline CDR1 and CDR2 sequences are SGHAT and FQNNGV. This CDR3 comprises 13 residues. V was clipped by 6 bases and J by 3 bases, with 12 bases between them. CDR3 residues: CASSRVTGYEQYF. CDR3 DNA sequence: TGTGCCAGCAGTCGCGTCACAGGCTACGAGCAGTACTTC.

The J gene is TRBJ1-5, the V gene TRBV2; the D is unclear. Germline loops: CDR1 SNHLY, CDR2 FYNNEI. The CDR3 sequence is 12 residues long. The V end was cut by 6 bases, the J end by 6 bases, with 9 bases between. This chain's CDR3 is CASSVRGQPQHF. The DNA for the CDR3 is TGTGCCAGCAGCGTACGCGGTCAGCCCCAGCATTTT.

This clone was counted ten times or more. The chain employs TRBV6-5 and TRBJ1-1; TRBD1 is a possible D gene (6 bases). The germline gives CDR1 MNHEY, CDR2 SVGAGI. The CDR3 sequence is 11 residues long. V shed 9 bases and J shed 4 bases, with 9 bases lying between them. Written as DNA, the CDR3 is TGTGCCAGTCTCAGGGGCACTGAAGCTTTCTTT. Amino acid sequence: CASLRGTEAFF.

The chain joins TRBV20-1 to TRBJ2-5; 12 bases map to TRBD2. Germline V gives CDR1 DFQATT, CDR2 SNEGSKA (reference sequence). The V gene end was trimmed by 3 bases and the J gene end by 5 bases; junction bases not matched to a gene: 7. This CDR3 has 15 amino acids. CDR3 amino acids: CSASPSGGAWETQYF. The CDR3 bases are TGCAGTGCTAGTCCTAGCGGGGGGGCTTGGGAGACCCAGTACTTC.

V usage is TRBV6-1 and J usage is TRBJ2-7, with D possibly TRBD1 on 5 matching bases. V lost 6 bases, J lost 2 bases, and 8 bases lay in between. This CDR3 comprises 12 residues. Germline CDR1 reads MNHNS; CDR2 reads SASEGT. The CDR3 DNA follows: TGTGCCAGCAGGGACACCACCTACGAGCAGTACTTC. Translation: CASRDTTYEQYF.

The rearrangement joins TRBV7-9 to TRBJ1-2; unclear D gene. Trimming pared 3 bases from V and 0 bases from J, leaving 2 bases between. CDR3 length: 12 residues. Germline V gene sequence: CDR1 SEHNR, CDR2 FQNEAQ (reference sequence). CDR3 DNA sequence: TGTGCCAGCAGCTTTACTAACTATGGCTACACCTTC. It translates to CASSFTNYGYTF.

The chain carries TRBV4-1 and TRBJ1-2; D is undetermined. Germline V gene data show CDR1 as MGHRA and CDR2 as YSYEKL. V was cut by 0 bases and J by 3 bases, with 14 bases left in between. This CDR3 is 16 amino acids long. Here the CDR3 reads CASSQDRRVGHYGYTF. The CDR3 nucleotides are TGCGCCAGCAGCCAAGATCGGAGGGTAGGTCACTATGGCTACACCTTC.

This rearrangement joins TRBV28 to TRBJ1-2; 7 nucleotides match TRBD1. This CDR3 spans 17 amino acids. The V gene end was trimmed by 3 bases and the J gene end by 1 base; junction bases not matched to a gene: 11. Germline V CDR1 and CDR2: MDHEN, SYDVKM. The CDR3 protein is CASSLAPLTGYNYGYTF. The CDR3 DNA sequence: TGTGCCAGCAGTTTGGCCCCTCTGACAGGGTATAACTATGGCTACACCTTC.

V is TRBV18 and J is TRBJ1-4; the D gene is possibly TRBD1 (5 bases). The germline CDR1 and CDR2 sequences are KGHSH and LQKENI. V lost 0 bases, J lost 13 bases, and 15 bases lay in between. The CDR3 is 14 amino acids. In DNA, the CDR3 is TGTGCCAGCTCACCACCGTCGGAAATGGGGCGACTGTTTTTT. It is translated as CASSPPSEMGRLFF.

This clone was seen only once. J is TRBJ2-5 and V is TRBV19; 10 bases align to TRBD2. Germline values: CDR1 LNHDA, CDR2 SQIVND (reference sequence). V was pared by 6 bases and J by 1 base, with 5 bases of the junction left unmatched. The CDR3 has 15 residues. This CDR3 is CASSSSGGVQETQYF. CDR3 nucleotides: TGTGCCAGTAGCTCTAGCGGGGGAGTCCAAGAGACCCAGTACTTC.

This chain joins TRBV3-1 (or the pseudogene TRBV3-2) and TRBJ2-3, with TRBD2 matching over 12 bases. From germline, CDR1 is LGHDT and CDR2 YNNKEL (reference sequence). There are 19 residues in the CDR3. Trimming cost V 0 bases and J 2 bases; bases outside gene matches: 9. The DNA of the CDR3 is TGTGCCAGCAGCCAAGATCGAGCTAGCGGGGGGGCAAACACAGATACGCAGTATTTT. As protein: CASSQDRASGGANTDTQYF.

The J gene is TRBJ2-7, the V gene TRBV19, with D perhaps TRBD1 (6 bases). The CDR3 covers 12 residues. V was trimmed by 3 bases and J by 4 bases, leaving 7 bases between them. In germline, CDR1 is LNHDA, CDR2 SQIVND (reference sequence). CDR3 loop: CASSIQGYEQYF. The DNA for the CDR3 is TGTGCCAGTAGTATCCAGGGGTACGAGCAGTACTTC.

The chain links TRBV19 to TRBJ1-2; 8 bases fit TRBD1. CDR1 and CDR2 from the germline V gene are LNHDA and SQIVND (reference sequence). CDR3 length: 17 amino acids. V trimming: 3 bases; J trimming: 3 bases; junction bases outside the gene matches: 12. The CDR3 region has the DNA TGTGCCAGTAGTATCGTTCCAGGGGGCAGAGGGGACTATGGCTACACCTTC. It codes for CASSIVPGGRGDYGYTF. Using reference TRBV19 and TRBJ1-2 for the parts outside the CDR3, the full variable domain is DGGITQSPKYLFRKEGQNVTLSCEQNLNHDAMYWYRQDPGQGLRLIYYSQIVNDFQKGDIAEGYSVSREKKESFPLTVTSAQKNPTAFYLCASSIVPGGRGDYGYTFGSGTRLTVV.

The rearrangement joins TRBV7-9 to TRBJ1-1, with unresolved D. Germline-derived CDR1 and CDR2 are SEHNR and FQNEAQ (reference sequence). V was cut by 3 bases and J by 1 base, with 3 bases left in between. The CDR3 loop spans 12 amino acids. The CDR3 sequence: CASSFWNTEAFF. Written as DNA, the CDR3 is TGTGCCAGCAGCTTCTGGAACACTGAAGCTTTCTTT.

The chain carries TRBV6-1 and TRBJ1-5; D call uncertain. CDR1 MNHNS and CDR2 SASEGT come from the germline V gene. The CDR3 covers 14 residues. The V gene lost 1 base and the J gene lost 5 bases, with 9 bases spanning the gap. In DNA, the CDR3 is TGTGCCAGCAGTGAAGTATCCGGGTATCAGCCCCAGCATTTT. Residues: CASSEVSGYQPQHF.

CDR3 amino acids: CASSPWDRSTPVYGYTF. CDR3 DNA sequence: TGTGCCAGTAGTCCCTGGGACAGGTCCACTCCCGTATATGGCTACACCTTC. This chain joins TRBV19 and TRBJ1-2; 8 bases are a match to TRBD1. CDR3 size: 17 residues. V lost 5 bases to trimming and J lost 5 bases; unmatched junction nucleotides: 16. Germline values: CDR1 LNHDA, CDR2 SQIVND (reference sequence).

This clone has a single count. The CDR3 DNA is TGTGCCAGCTCACCGCCTGAAGGGACAGGCGCCTATGGCTACACCTTC. Translating gives CASSPPEGTGAYGYTF. J is TRBJ1-2 and V is TRBV18; TRBD1 aligns across 8 bases. In germline, CDR1 is KGHSH, CDR2 LQKENI. This CDR3 has 16 amino acids. Trimming at V came to 3 bases and at J to 4 bases, leaving 10 bases not matched to a gene.

This sequence joins TRBV9 and TRBJ2-1, with 7 positions matching TRBD1. The CDR3 has 16 residues. V dropped 3 bases and J dropped 3; count of bases not matched to a gene: 9. The germline gives CDR1 SGDLS, CDR2 YYNGEE. The CDR3 is CASSADMGTVYNEQFF. CDR3 bases: TGTGCCAGCAGCGCAGACATGGGGACAGTCTACAATGAGCAGTTCTTC.

The chain recombines TRBV9 with TRBJ1-5; D remains ambiguous. Trimming took 0 bases from V and 0 from J, leaving 4 bases between them. CDR3 length: 14 residues. CDR1 is SGDLS and CDR2 is YYNGEE in the germline V gene. The CDR3 DNA is TGTGCCAGCAGCGTAGGCGATAGCAATCAGCCCCAGCATTTT. Protein sequence: CASSVGDSNQPQHF. Based on the CDR3 plus reference TRBV9 and TRBJ1-5, the full variable domain is DSGVTQTPKHLITATGQRVTLRCSPRSGDLSVYWYQQSLDQGLQFLIQYYNGEERAKGNILERFSAQQFPDLHSELNLSSLELGDSALYFCASSVGDSNQPQHFGDGTRLSIL.

The chain uses TRBV7-9 and TRBJ1-5, with 10 bases fitting TRBD1. V lost 1 base, J lost 4 bases, and 4 bases stayed unmatched. Germline assignment: CDR1 SEHNR and CDR2 FQNEAQ (reference sequence). The CDR3 loop spans 16 amino acids. The DNA of the CDR3 is TGTGCCAGCAGCTTAGACCCGGGACAGGGGAATCAGCCCCAGCATTTT. Protein: CASSLDPGQGNQPQHF. The full variable domain, its missing parts supplied by reference TRBV7-9 and TRBJ1-5, is DTGVSQNPRHKITKRGQNVTFRCDPISEHNRLYWYRQTLGQGPEFLTYFQNEAQLEKSRLLSDRFSAERPKGSFSTLEIQRTEQGDSAMYLCASSLDPGQGNQPQHFGDGTRLSIL.

This clone was seen only once. The V and J genes are TRBV29-1 and TRBJ2-5; weak D call: TRBD2 (6 bases). Germline CDR1 SQVTM, CDR2 ANQGSEA. V dropped 7 bases and J dropped 5 bases, with 17 bases sitting between them. The CDR3 contains 13 residues. CDR3: CSAPTSNLETQYF. The CDR3 DNA reads as TGCAGCGCCCCGACTAGTAATCTGGAGACCCAGTACTTC.

The chain carries TRBV10-2 and TRBJ1-5; D perhaps matches TRBD1 (5 bases). Trimming took off 3 bases at V and 2 bases at J, with 8 bases between the two ends. Germline V CDR1 and CDR2: WSHSY, SAAADI. The CDR3 loop spans 14 amino acids. The CDR3 region has the DNA TGCGCCAGCAGTGATAGGGGTGGCAATCAGCCCCAGCATTTT. It yields the protein CASSDRGGNQPQHF.

V gene TRBV15 combines with J gene TRBJ2-7; D may be TRBD1 (6 bases). The CDR3 runs to 16 residues. V gave up 0 bases and J gave up 2 bases, with 14 bases separating them. From germline, CDR1 is LNHNV and CDR2 YYDKDF (reference sequence). DNA for the CDR3: TGTGCCACCAGCAGAGATCTTGGGACACCACCCTACGAGCAGTACTTC. It translates to CATSRDLGTPPYEQYF.

This sequence joins TRBV5-4 and TRBJ1-1; D remains ambiguous. CDR1 and CDR2 (germline): SGHNT, YYREEE (reference sequence). This CDR3 has 13 amino acids. Trimming left V 4 bases short and J 4 bases short, with 11 bases between. The CDR3 coding sequence is TGTGCCAGCAGCCAGACTACAATCACTGAAGCTTTCTTT. Amino acid sequence: CASSQTTITEAFF. Using reference TRBV5-4 and TRBJ1-1 for the parts outside the CDR3, the full variable domain is ETGVTQSPTHLIKTRGQQVTLRCSSQSGHNTVSWYQQALGQGPQFIFQYYREEENGRGNFPPRFSGLQFPNYSSELNVNALELDDSALYLCASSQTTITEAFFGQGTRLTVV.

This clone was recorded once. This chain links TRBV27 with TRBJ2-7, with D tentatively TRBD1 (5 bases). Germline assignment: CDR1 MNHEY and CDR2 SMNVEV (reference sequence). The ends were cut back, 7 bases at V and 6 bases at J, with 13 bases in the middle. The CDR3 loop spans 12 amino acids. CDR3 nucleotide sequence: TGTGCCAGCAATGGATACAGGTCCGAGCAGTACTTC. Amino acid sequence: CASNGYRSEQYF.